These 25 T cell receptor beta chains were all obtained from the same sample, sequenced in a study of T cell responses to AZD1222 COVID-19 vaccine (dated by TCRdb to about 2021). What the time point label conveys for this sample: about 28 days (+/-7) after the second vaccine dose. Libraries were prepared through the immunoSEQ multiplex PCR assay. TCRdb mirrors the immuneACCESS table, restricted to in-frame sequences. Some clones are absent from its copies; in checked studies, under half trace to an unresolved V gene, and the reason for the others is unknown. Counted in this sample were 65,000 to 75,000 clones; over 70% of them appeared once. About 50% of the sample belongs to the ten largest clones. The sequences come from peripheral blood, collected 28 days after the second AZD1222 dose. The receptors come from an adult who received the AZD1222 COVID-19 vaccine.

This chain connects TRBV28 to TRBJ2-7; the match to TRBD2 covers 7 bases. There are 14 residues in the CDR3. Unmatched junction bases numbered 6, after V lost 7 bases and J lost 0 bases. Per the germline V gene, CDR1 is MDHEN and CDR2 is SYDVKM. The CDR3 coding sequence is TGTGCCAGCAACCCGCTAGCGGACTCCTACGAGCAGTACTTC. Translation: CASNPLADSYEQYF.

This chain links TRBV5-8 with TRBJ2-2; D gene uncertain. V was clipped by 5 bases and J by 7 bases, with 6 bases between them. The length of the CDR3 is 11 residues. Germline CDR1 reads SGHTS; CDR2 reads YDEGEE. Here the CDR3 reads CASRELGELFF. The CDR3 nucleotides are TGTGCCAGCAGGGAACTCGGGGAGCTGTTTTTT.

CDR3 protein: CASSVGGSGTYEQYF. The CDR3 DNA reads as TGTGCCAGCAGCGTAGGGGGTAGCGGGACCTACGAGCAGTACTTC. V usage is TRBV9 and J usage is TRBJ2-7; TRBD2 matches 8 bases. J gave up 2 bases and V 0 bases, and 4 bases lay outside the gene matches. Germline lookup yields CDR1 SGDLS and CDR2 YYNGEE. This CDR3 region has 15 residues. Full variable domain (outside the CDR3, taken from reference TRBV9 and TRBJ2-7): DSGVTQTPKHLITATGQRVTLRCSPRSGDLSVYWYQQSLDQGLQFLIQYYNGEERAKGNILERFSAQQFPDLHSELNLSSLELGDSALYFCASSVGGSGTYEQYFGPGTRLTVT.

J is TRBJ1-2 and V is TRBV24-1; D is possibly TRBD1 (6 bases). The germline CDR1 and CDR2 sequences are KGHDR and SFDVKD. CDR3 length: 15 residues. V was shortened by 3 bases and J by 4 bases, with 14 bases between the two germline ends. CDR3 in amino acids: CATSDGGEGAYGYTF. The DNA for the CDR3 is TGTGCCACCAGTGATGGGGGCGAGGGTGCCTATGGCTACACCTTC.

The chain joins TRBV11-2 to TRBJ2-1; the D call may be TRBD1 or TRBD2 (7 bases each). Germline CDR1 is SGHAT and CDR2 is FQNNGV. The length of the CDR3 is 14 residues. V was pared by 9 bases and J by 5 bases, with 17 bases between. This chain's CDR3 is CASSEGGGHNEQFF. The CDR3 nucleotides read TGTGCCAGTTCAGAGGGAGGGGGCCACAATGAGCAGTTCTTC.

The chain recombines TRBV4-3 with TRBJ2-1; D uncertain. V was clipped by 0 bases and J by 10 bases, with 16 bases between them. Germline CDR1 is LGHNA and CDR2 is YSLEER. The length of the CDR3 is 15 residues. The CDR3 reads CASSQEIYKVREQFF. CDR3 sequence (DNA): TGCGCCAGCAGCCAAGAGATCTATAAGGTCCGAGAGCAGTTCTTC.

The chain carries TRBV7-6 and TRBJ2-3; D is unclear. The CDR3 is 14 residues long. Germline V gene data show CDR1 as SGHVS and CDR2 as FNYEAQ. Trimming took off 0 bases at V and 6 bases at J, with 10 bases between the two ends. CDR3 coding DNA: TGTGCCAGCAGCTTAGCGCCAAGCTTGGATACGCAGTATTTT. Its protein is CASSLAPSLDTQYF. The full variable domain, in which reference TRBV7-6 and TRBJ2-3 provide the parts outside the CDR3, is GAGVSQSPRYKVTKRGQDVALRCDPISGHVSLYWYRQALGQGPEFLTYFNYEAQQDKSGLPNDRFSAERPEGSISTLTIQRTEQRDSAMYRCASSLAPSLDTQYFGPGTRLTVL.

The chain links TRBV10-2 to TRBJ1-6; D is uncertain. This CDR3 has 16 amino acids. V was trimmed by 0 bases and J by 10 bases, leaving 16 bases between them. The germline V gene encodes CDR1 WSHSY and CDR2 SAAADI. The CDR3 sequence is CASSESLGELRSPLHF. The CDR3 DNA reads TGCGCCAGCAGTGAGTCTCTTGGCGAACTCCGGTCACCCCTCCACTTT.

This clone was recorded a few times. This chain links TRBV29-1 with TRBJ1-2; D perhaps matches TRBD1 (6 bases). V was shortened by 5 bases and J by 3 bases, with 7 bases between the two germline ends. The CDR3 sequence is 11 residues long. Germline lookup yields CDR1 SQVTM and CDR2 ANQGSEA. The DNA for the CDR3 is TGCAGCGTTCAGGGGTACTATGGCTACACCTTC. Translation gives CSVQGYYGYTF.

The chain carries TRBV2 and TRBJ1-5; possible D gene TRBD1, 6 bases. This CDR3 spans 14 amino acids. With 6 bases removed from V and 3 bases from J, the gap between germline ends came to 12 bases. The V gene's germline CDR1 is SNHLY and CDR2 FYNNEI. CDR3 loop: CASSYQGFNQPQHF. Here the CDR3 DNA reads TGTGCCAGCAGCTACCAGGGGTTCAATCAGCCCCAGCATTTT.

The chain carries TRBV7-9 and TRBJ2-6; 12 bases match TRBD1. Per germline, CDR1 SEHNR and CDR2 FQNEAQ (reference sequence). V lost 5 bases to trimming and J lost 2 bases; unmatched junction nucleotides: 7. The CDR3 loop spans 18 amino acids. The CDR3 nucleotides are TGTGCCAGCAGCCCTTGGGACAGGGGGCCGGCTGGGGCCAACGTCCTGACTTTC. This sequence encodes CASSPWDRGPAGANVLTF.

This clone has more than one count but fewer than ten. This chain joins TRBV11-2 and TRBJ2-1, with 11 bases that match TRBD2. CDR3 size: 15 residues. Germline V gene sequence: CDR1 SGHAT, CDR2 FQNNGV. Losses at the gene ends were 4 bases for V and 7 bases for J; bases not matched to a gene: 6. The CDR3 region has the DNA TGTGCCAGCAGCTCGAGACTAGCGGGGAGGAATGAGCAGTTCTTC. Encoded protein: CASSSRLAGRNEQFF.

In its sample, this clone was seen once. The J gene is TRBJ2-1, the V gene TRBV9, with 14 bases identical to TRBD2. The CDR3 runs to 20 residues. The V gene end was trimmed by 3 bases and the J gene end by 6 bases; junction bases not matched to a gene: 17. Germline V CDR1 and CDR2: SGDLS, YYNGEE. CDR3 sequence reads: CASSEGAGTSGSRGVNEQFF. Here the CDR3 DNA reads TGTGCCAGCAGCGAGGGGGCCGGGACTAGCGGGAGCCGCGGTGTCAATGAGCAGTTCTTC. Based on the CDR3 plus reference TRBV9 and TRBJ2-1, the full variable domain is DSGVTQTPKHLITATGQRVTLRCSPRSGDLSVYWYQQSLDQGLQFLIQYYNGEERAKGNILERFSAQQFPDLHSELNLSSLELGDSALYFCASSEGAGTSGSRGVNEQFFGPGTRLTVL.

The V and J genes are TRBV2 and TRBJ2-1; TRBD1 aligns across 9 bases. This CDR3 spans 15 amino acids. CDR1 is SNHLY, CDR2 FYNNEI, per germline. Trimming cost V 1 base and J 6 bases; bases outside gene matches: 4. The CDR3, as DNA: TGTGCCAGCAGTGAAGGGACAGGGGATTTCAATGAGCAGTTCTTC. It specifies CASSEGTGDFNEQFF.

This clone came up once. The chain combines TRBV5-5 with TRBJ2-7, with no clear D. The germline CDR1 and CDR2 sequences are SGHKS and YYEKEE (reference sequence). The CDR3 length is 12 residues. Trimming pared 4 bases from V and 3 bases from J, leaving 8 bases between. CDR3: CASSTRGYEQYF. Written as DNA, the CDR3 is TGTGCCAGCAGCACCCGCGGCTACGAGCAGTACTTC.

CDR3 sequence (DNA): TGTGCCAGCAGCCCAGGGGGAGGCCTGAGCTCTGGAAACACCATATATTTT. Translation: CASSPGGGLSSGNTIYF. The chain employs TRBV7-9 and TRBJ1-3; 7 nucleotides match TRBD1. The V gene's germline CDR1 is SEHNR and CDR2 FQNEAQ (reference sequence). This CDR3 spans 17 amino acids. With 5 bases clipped from V and 0 bases from J, the junction kept 10 bases outside the gene matches.

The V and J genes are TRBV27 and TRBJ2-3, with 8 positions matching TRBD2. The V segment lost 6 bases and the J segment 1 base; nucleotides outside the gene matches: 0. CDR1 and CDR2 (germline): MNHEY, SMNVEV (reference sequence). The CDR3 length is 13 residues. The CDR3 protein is CASRTSGTDTQYF. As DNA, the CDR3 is TGTGCCAGCAGGACTAGCGGCACAGATACGCAGTATTTT.

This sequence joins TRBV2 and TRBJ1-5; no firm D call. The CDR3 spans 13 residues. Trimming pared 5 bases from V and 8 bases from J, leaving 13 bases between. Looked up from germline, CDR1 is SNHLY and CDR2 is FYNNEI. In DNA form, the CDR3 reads TGTGCCAGCAGTTCCACTCAACACGAGCCCCAGCATTTT. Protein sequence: CASSSTQHEPQHF. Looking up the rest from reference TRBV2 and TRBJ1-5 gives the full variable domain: EPEVTQTPSHQVTQMGQEVILRCVPISNHLYFYWYRQILGQKVEFLVSFYNNEISEKSEIFDDQFSVERPDGSNFTLKIRSTKLEDSAMYFCASSSTQHEPQHFGDGTRLSIL.

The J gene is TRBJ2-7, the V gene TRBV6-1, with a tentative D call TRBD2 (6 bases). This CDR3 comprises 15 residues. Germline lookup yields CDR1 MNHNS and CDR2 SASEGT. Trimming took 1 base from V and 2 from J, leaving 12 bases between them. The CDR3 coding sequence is TGTGCCAGCAGTGAAGAGGGACTCGCCGCCTACGAGCAGTACTTC. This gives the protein CASSEEGLAAYEQYF.

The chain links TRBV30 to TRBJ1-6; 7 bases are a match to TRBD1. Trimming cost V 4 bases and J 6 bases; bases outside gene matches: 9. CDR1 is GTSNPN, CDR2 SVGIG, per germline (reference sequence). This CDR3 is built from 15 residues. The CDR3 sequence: CAWNRRGQLNSPLHF. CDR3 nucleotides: TGTGCCTGGAATCGTCGGGGACAGCTTAATTCACCCCTCCACTTT.

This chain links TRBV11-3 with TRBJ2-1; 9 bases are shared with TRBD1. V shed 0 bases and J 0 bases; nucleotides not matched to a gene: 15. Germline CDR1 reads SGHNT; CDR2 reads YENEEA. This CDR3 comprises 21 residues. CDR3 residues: CASSLELGQGNFMGSYNEQFF. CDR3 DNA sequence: TGTGCCAGCAGCTTAGAGTTAGGACAGGGGAACTTTATGGGCTCCTACAATGAGCAGTTCTTC.

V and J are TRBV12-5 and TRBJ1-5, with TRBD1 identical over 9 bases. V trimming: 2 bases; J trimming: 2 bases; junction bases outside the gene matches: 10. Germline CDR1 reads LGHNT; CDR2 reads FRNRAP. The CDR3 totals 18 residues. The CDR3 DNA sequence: TGTGCTAGTGGTTTGCCCCTTTACAGGGGGCCGGGCAATCAGCCCCAGCATTTT. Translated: CASGLPLYRGPGNQPQHF.

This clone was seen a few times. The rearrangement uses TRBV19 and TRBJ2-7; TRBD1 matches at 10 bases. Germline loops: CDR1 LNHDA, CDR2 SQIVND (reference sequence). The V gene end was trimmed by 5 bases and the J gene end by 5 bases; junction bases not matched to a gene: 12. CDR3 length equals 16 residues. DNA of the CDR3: TGTGCCAGTAGTTATACTCCGGGACAGGGGTCCAACGAGCAGTACTTC. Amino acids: CASSYTPGQGSNEQYF.

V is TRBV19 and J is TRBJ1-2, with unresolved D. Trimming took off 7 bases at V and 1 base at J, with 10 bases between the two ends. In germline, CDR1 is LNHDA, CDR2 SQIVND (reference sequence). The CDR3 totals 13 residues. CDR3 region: CASKDGFNYGYTF. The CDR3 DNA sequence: TGTGCCAGTAAAGACGGCTTTAACTATGGCTACACCTTC. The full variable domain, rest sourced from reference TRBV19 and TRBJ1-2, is DGGITQSPKYLFRKEGQNVTLSCEQNLNHDAMYWYRQDPGQGLRLIYYSQIVNDFQKGDIAEGYSVSREKKESFPLTVTSAQKNPTAFYLCASKDGFNYGYTFGSGTRLTVV.

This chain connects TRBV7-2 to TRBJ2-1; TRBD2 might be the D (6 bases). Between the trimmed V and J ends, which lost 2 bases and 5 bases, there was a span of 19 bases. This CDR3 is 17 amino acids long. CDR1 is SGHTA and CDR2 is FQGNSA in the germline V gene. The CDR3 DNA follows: TGTGCCAGCAGCTTAATGTTGCCAGCGGGCTTTAACAATGAGCAGTTCTTC. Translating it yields CASSLMLPAGFNNEQFF. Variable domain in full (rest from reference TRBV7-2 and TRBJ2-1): GAGVSQSPSNKVTEKGKDVELRCDPISGHTALYWYRQSLGQGLEFLIYFQGNSAPDKSGLPSDRFSAERTGGSVSTLTIQRTQQEDSAVYLCASSLMLPAGFNNEQFFGPGTRLTVL.